A single sample gave rise to the 30 T cell receptor beta chains below, sequenced in a study of T cells after posttransplantation cyclophosphamide listed by TCRdb under 2016. Libraries were made using the immunoSEQ multiplex PCR assay. This is the immuneACCESS table as TCRdb keeps it, with only in-frame sequences that have V and J called. A part of the clones is gone; compared with another copy, unresolved V genes explain less than half, and the rest is unexplained. The sample includes some 61,000 clones, with just under 95% observed a single time. In total, the top ten clones hold 3% of the sample. The sequenced material came from PBMCs. The receptor source for this set is a woman aged 30 to 39 in good health and a related stem cell transplant donor.

This clone has only a few counts. V and J are TRBV6-5 and TRBJ1-5; weak D call: TRBD1 (5 bases). The CDR3 is 13 residues long. CDR1 MNHEY and CDR2 SVGAGI come from the germline V gene. V lost 2 bases and J 3 bases, leaving 5 bases between the germline ends. For the CDR3, the DNA is TGTGCCAGCAGTTACGGGGCCAATCAGCCCCAGCATTTT. It translates to CASSYGANQPQHF.

V is TRBV9 and J is TRBJ1-2; 8 bases are a match to TRBD1. This CDR3 is 15 amino acids long. Trimming removed 3 bases from V and 0 bases from J; junction bases left unmatched: 4. Germline CDR1 is SGDLS and CDR2 is YYNGEE. CDR3 DNA: TGTGCCAGCAGCGCCAGGGGGCCCTCTAACTATGGCTACACCTTC. Translated: CASSARGPSNYGYTF.

The chain links TRBV6-6 to TRBJ2-7; tentatively, D is TRBD2 (5 bases). Germline V gene data show CDR1 as MNHNY and CDR2 as SVGAGI (reference sequence). The CDR3 has 15 residues. Trimming shortened V by 2 bases and J by 0 bases, and 11 bases separated the two germline ends. CDR3 sequence (DNA): TGTGCCAGCAGTTACGGTCAGCGGTTCTCCTACGAGCAGTACTTC. Translated, it gives CASSYGQRFSYEQYF.

This clone was seen just once. The chain is built from TRBV5-6 and TRBJ2-7; D is unresolved. Germline-derived CDR1 and CDR2 are SGHDT and YYEEEE. V shed 0 bases and J shed 6 bases, with 13 bases lying between them. The CDR3 totals 14 residues. CDR3: CASSLAAFTFEQYF. The DNA for the CDR3 is TGTGCCAGCAGCTTGGCCGCATTCACATTCGAGCAGTACTTC.

The V call is TRBV5-5, the J call TRBJ2-1, with TRBD1 identical over 10 bases. Trimming took 5 bases from V and 7 from J; bases not matched to a gene: 12. The CDR3 is 16 amino acids. Per the germline V gene, CDR1 is SGHKS and CDR2 is YYEKEE (reference sequence). The DNA for the CDR3 is TGTGCCAGCAGTGCCCGAACGACAGGGGGCAAGAATGAGCAGTTCTTC. Protein: CASSARTTGGKNEQFF.

CDR3 in DNA: TGTGCCAGCAGTACCCCGACCGGAGGCTACACCTTC. It yields the protein CASSTPTGGYTF. V is TRBV28 and J is TRBJ1-2, with D unclear. Germline V CDR1 and CDR2: MDHEN, SYDVKM. This CDR3 is built from 12 residues. Trimming took off 5 bases at V and 8 bases at J, with 12 bases between the two ends.

The CDR3 nucleotides read TGTGCCAGCAGGAACAGGGTTGTGAACACTGAAGCTTTCTTT. It encodes CASRNRVVNTEAFF. This chain joins TRBV5-8 and TRBJ1-1, with TRBD1 as a possible D gene (6 bases). Trimming shortened V by 5 bases and J by 0 bases, and 11 bases separated the two germline ends. CDR1 and CDR2 (germline): SGHTS, YDEGEE. The CDR3 spans 14 residues.

In the case of this clone: The same CDR3 is also encoded by other DNA sequences in this sample. The J gene is TRBJ1-5, the V gene TRBV18, with a weak D call TRBD1 (6 bases). The CDR3 runs to 14 residues. Trimming shortened V by 1 base and J by 5 bases, and 9 bases separated the two germline ends. CDR1 and CDR2 from the germline V gene are KGHSH and LQKENI. The CDR3 sequence: CASSPQGGDQPQHF. The CDR3 coding sequence is TGTGCCAGCTCACCACAGGGGGGAGATCAGCCCCAGCATTTT.

The V call is TRBV19, the J call TRBJ1-6; TRBD1 is a possible D gene (5 bases). V lost 4 bases and J lost 13, with 11 bases in between. The CDR3 totals 12 residues. CDR1 LNHDA and CDR2 SQIVND come from the germline V gene (reference sequence). The chain's CDR3 is CASSRWGDPLHF. The CDR3 DNA reads as TGTGCCAGTAGTAGATGGGGGGATCCCCTCCACTTT.

The DNA for the CDR3 is TGCGCCAGCAGCCAAGTCTCGAGGGATAATTCACCCCTCCACTTT. This gives the protein CASSQVSRDNSPLHF. The chain recombines TRBV4-1 with TRBJ1-6; D is unclear. Trimming shortened V by 1 base and J by 5 bases, and 9 bases separated the two germline ends. CDR3 length: 15 residues. CDR1 is MGHRA and CDR2 is YSYEKL in the germline V gene.

This clone occurred once. The rearrangement uses TRBV28 and TRBJ1-2; 8 nucleotides line up with TRBD1. CDR1 and CDR2 from the germline V gene are MDHEN and SYDVKM. The CDR3 length is 14 residues. Trimming at V came to 5 bases and at J to 7 bases, leaving 9 bases not matched to a gene. The CDR3 DNA reads as TGTGCCAGCAGTCCCCACGACAGGGGCGGTGGCTACACCTTC. It encodes CASSPHDRGGGYTF.

The chain joins TRBV4-3 to TRBJ1-5; D ambiguous. The length of the CDR3 is 15 residues. Trimming pared 0 bases from V and 4 bases from J, leaving 10 bases between. Germline assignment: CDR1 LGHNA and CDR2 YSLEER. Here the CDR3 DNA reads TGCGCCAGCAGCCAAGACAGCTTGAGGAATCAGCCCCAGCATTTT. Amino acid sequence: CASSQDSLRNQPQHF.

V gene TRBV6-1 combines with J gene TRBJ2-2; D unresolved. CDR1 and CDR2 from the germline V gene are MNHNS and SASEGT. The CDR3 runs 16 residues. Trimming cost V 4 bases and J 1 base, with 13 bases left between them. CDR3 DNA: TGTGCCAGCAGTGTTGGGTACAGAAGGAACACCGGGGAGCTGTTTTTT. This encodes CASSVGYRRNTGELFF.

The chain links TRBV7-2 to TRBJ1-5; D perhaps matches TRBD1 (6 bases). Germline loops: CDR1 SGHTA, CDR2 FQGNSA. V lost 6 bases, J lost 4 bases, and 16 bases lay in between. This CDR3 comprises 15 residues. CDR3 loop: CASSAEGGSNQPQHF. The CDR3 DNA reads as TGTGCCAGCAGTGCCGAGGGGGGCTCGAATCAGCCCCAGCATTTT.

The chain carries TRBV11-3 and TRBJ2-2, with D perhaps matching TRBD1 or TRBD2 (5 bases each). Germline assignment: CDR1 SGHNT and CDR2 YENEEA. The CDR3 contains 13 residues. Trimming pared 5 bases from V and 4 bases from J, leaving 8 bases between. CDR3: CASSQRGTGELFF. For the CDR3, the DNA is TGTGCCAGCAGCCAGAGGGGCACCGGGGAGCTGTTTTTT.

V usage is TRBV2 and J usage is TRBJ1-2; 7 bases fit TRBD1. This CDR3 comprises 16 residues. Germline V gene data show CDR1 as SNHLY and CDR2 as FYNNEI. V gave up 5 bases and J gave up 8 bases; unmatched junction bases: 17. The CDR3 DNA reads TGTGCCAGCAGTTCCAGACAGGGTCGAGGATCCGTCGGCTACACCTTC. Its translation: CASSSRQGRGSVGYTF.

This clone was recorded once. V gene TRBV5-1 combines with J gene TRBJ2-7; 8 bases are shared with TRBD1. CDR1 is SGHRS, CDR2 YFSETQ, per germline. This CDR3 region has 16 residues. V was clipped by 4 bases and J by 6 bases; unmatched bases: 15. As DNA, the CDR3 is TGCGCCAGCAGCACCGGGACAGGTCTGCTAGTCTCCGAGCAGTACTTC. This gives the protein CASSTGTGLLVSEQYF. The full variable domain, its missing parts supplied by reference TRBV5-1 and TRBJ2-7, is KAGVTQTPRYLIKTRGQQVTLSCSPISGHRSVSWYQQTPGQGLQFLFEYFSETQRNKGNFPGRFSGRQFSNSRSEMNVSTLELGDSALYLCASSTGTGLLVSEQYFGPGTRLTVT.

The chain couples TRBV7-9 to TRBJ2-7, with a tentative D call TRBD1 (5 bases). Trimming cost V 7 bases and J 2 bases, with 12 bases left between them. There are 13 residues in the CDR3. Germline V gene sequence: CDR1 SEHNR, CDR2 FQNEAQ (reference sequence). CDR3 residues: CASTLDRTYEQYF. As DNA, the CDR3 is TGTGCCAGCACCCTCGACAGAACCTACGAGCAGTACTTC.

The V gene is TRBV7-9, the J gene TRBJ1-2, with D possibly being TRBD1 (5 bases). From germline, CDR1 is SEHNR and CDR2 FQNEAQ (reference sequence). CDR3 length equals 14 residues. V shed 6 bases and J shed 4 bases, with 15 bases lying between them. CDR3 in amino acids: CASREGQAVYGYTF. CDR3 nucleotides: TGTGCCAGCAGAGAGGGGCAGGCGGTCTATGGCTACACCTTC. The variable domain in full, with the rest retrieved from reference TRBV7-9 and TRBJ1-2, is DTGVSQNPRHKITKRGQNVTFRCDPISEHNRLYWYRQTLGQGPEFLTYFQNEAQLEKSRLLSDRFSAERPKGSFSTLEIQRTEQGDSAMYLCASREGQAVYGYTFGSGTRLTVV.

This chain joins TRBV9 and TRBJ2-5; 11 nucleotides match TRBD2. Germline CDR1 SGDLS, CDR2 YYNGEE. V shed 4 bases and J 7 bases; nucleotides not matched to a gene: 9. The CDR3 is 15 amino acids. Here the CDR3 DNA reads TGTGCCAGCAGCCCGACTAGCGGGGAGACAGGGACCCAGTACTTC. Its protein product is CASSPTSGETGTQYF.

The rearrangement links TRBV10-3 to TRBJ2-1; no reliable D call. Germline CDR1 and CDR2: ENHRY and SYGVKD. The CDR3 is made up of 16 amino acids. V lost 3 bases to trimming and J lost 0 bases, with 12 bases between them. As DNA, the CDR3 is TGTGCCATCAGTGACCCCCCTAAGGGCTCCTACAATGAGCAGTTCTTC. Residues: CAISDPPKGSYNEQFF.

This rearrangement joins TRBV28 to TRBJ2-2; 10 positions agree with TRBD1. The junction had 7 bases not matched to a gene; V was cut back by 6 bases and J by 3 bases. The germline V gene encodes CDR1 MDHEN and CDR2 SYDVKM. The CDR3 totals 16 residues. CDR3 DNA: TGTGCCAGCAGACGCCCCGGGACAGGGGACACCGGGGAGCTGTTTTTT. Its protein product is CASRRPGTGDTGELFF.

The rearrangement joins TRBV5-1 to TRBJ1-3; D is ambiguous. With 0 bases removed from V and 3 bases from J, the gap between germline ends came to 4 bases. Germline V CDR1 and CDR2: SGHRS, YFSETQ. The CDR3 is made up of 13 amino acids. CDR3 protein: CASSLDSGNTIYF. The CDR3 nucleotides read TGCGCCAGCAGCTTGGACAGTGGAAACACCATATATTTT.

This clone was counted a single time. The rearrangement joins TRBV5-5 to TRBJ2-7, with 10 bases identical to TRBD1. The CDR3 has 14 amino acids. Germline-derived CDR1 and CDR2 are SGHKS and YYEKEE (reference sequence). V shed 4 bases, J shed 2 bases, and the junction held 3 bases outside the gene matches. The DNA of the CDR3 is TGTGCCAGCAGCCCAGACAGGGGGCCCTACGAGCAGTACTTC. Its protein is CASSPDRGPYEQYF.

Details on this clone: Germline is not matched at one junction end, which may reflect a read error. This sequence joins TRBV25-1 and TRBJ1-5; 7 bases are shared with TRBD1. Per germline, CDR1 MGHDK and CDR2 SYGVNS. This CDR3 is built from 14 residues. This CDR3 is CASSQTGLNQPQHF. CDR3 sequence (DNA): TGTGCGAGCAGTCAGACAGGGCTCAATCAGCCCCAGCATTTT.

The chain combines TRBV5-1 with TRBJ2-1; TRBD2 matches at 12 bases. This CDR3 has 16 amino acids. Unmatched junction bases numbered 10, after V lost 3 bases and J lost 9 bases. Germline CDR1 reads SGHRS; CDR2 reads YFSETQ. CDR3 bases: TGCGCCAGCAGCTCCCTACTAGCGGGGGGAAAGGGTGAGCAGTTCTTC. This codes for CASSSLLAGGKGEQFF.

V and J are TRBV9 and TRBJ2-3; the match to TRBD2 covers 8 bases. Germline assignment: CDR1 SGDLS and CDR2 YYNGEE. This CDR3 spans 17 amino acids. V dropped 0 bases and J dropped 0; count of bases not matched to a gene: 6. CDR3 DNA sequence: TGTGCCAGCAGCGTAGCGTTAGCGGGGTTTAGCACAGATACGCAGTATTTT. Its protein product is CASSVALAGFSTDTQYF.

The V call is TRBV11-2, the J call TRBJ1-2; the D is unclear. Germline V lookup: CDR1 SGHAT, CDR2 FQNNGV. CDR3 length: 13 residues. Trimming took 5 bases from V and 4 from J, leaving 11 bases between them. The CDR3 sequence is CASSHSTSYGYTF. In nucleotides, the CDR3 is TGTGCCAGCAGCCACAGTACCAGCTATGGCTACACCTTC.

The chain recombines TRBV4-1 with TRBJ2-2; the D gene is possibly TRBD1 (6 bases). V dropped 3 bases and J dropped 1 base, with 9 bases sitting between them. Germline assignment: CDR1 MGHRA and CDR2 YSYEKL. The CDR3 loop spans 15 amino acids. CDR3 bases: TGCGCCAGCAGCCAGATGGACAGGAACACCGGGGAGCTGTTTTTT. Protein: CASSQMDRNTGELFF.

The chain combines TRBV9 with TRBJ1-4; tentative D call: TRBD1 (6 bases). Germline values: CDR1 SGDLS, CDR2 YYNGEE. Trimming cost V 3 bases and J 7 bases, with 19 bases left between them. The CDR3 consists of 16 residues. This CDR3 reads CASSARGQEKVEKLFF. The CDR3 DNA reads as TGTGCCAGCAGCGCCCGGGGACAAGAAAAGGTTGAAAAACTGTTTTTT.